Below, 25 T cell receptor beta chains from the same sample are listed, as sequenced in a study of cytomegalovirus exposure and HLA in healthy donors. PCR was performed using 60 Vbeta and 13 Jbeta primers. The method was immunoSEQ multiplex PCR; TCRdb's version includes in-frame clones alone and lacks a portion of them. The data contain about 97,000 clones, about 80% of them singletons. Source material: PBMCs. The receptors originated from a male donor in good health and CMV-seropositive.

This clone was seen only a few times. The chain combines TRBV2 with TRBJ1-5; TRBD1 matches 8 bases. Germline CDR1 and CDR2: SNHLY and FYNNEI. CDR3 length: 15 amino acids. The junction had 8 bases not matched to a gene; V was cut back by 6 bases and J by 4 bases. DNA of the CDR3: TGTGCCAGCAGCTACGGGACAGGTGTTAATCAGCCCCAGCATTTT. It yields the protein CASSYGTGVNQPQHF.

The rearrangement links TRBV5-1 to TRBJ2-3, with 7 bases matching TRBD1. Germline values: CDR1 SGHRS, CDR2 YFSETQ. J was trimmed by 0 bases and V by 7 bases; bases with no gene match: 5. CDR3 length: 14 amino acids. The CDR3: CASGQAASTDTQYF. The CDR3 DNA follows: TGCGCCAGCGGACAGGCGGCTAGCACAGATACGCAGTATTTT.

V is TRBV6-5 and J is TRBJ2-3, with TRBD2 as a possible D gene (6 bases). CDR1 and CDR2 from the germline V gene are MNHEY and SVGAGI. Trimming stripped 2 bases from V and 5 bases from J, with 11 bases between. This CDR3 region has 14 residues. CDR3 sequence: CASSYRGLEDTQYF. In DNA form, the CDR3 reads TGTGCCAGCAGTTACCGGGGGTTAGAAGATACGCAGTATTTT.

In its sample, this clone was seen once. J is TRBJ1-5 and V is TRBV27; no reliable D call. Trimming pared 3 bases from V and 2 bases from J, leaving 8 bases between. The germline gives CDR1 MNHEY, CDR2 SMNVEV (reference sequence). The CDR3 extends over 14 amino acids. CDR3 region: CASSFQRGNQPQHF. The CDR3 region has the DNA TGTGCCAGCAGTTTCCAACGAGGCAATCAGCCCCAGCATTTT.

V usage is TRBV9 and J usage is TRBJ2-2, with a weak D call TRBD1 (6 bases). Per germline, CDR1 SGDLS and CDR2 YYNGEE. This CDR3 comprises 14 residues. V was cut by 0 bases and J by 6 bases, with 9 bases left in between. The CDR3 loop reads CASSVEGEAGELFF. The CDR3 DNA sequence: TGTGCCAGCAGCGTAGAGGGGGAAGCCGGGGAGCTGTTTTTT.

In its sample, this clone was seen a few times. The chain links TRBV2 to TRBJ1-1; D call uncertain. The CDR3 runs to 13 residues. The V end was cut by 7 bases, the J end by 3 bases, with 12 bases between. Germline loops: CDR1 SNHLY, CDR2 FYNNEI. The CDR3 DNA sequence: TGTGCCAGCATCTATGGGGAGGACACTGAAGCTTTCTTT. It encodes CASIYGEDTEAFF.

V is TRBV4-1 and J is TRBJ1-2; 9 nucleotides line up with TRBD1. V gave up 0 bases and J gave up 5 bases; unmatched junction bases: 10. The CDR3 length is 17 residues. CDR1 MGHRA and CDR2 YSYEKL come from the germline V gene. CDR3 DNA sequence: TGCGCCAGCAGCCAAGAGTTATCCGGGACAGGGAAGTATGGCTACACCTTC. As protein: CASSQELSGTGKYGYTF.

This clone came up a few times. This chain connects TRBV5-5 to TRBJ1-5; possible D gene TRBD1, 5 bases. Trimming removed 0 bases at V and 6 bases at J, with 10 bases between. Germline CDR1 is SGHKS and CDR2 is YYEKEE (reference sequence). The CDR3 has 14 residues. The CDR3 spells CASSLAGDSQPQHF. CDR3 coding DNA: TGTGCCAGCAGCTTGGCCGGGGACTCTCAGCCCCAGCATTTT. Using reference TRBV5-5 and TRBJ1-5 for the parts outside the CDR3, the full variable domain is DAGVTQSPTHLIKTRGQQVTLRCSPISGHKSVSWYQQVLGQGPQFIFQYYEKEERGRGNFPDRFSARQFPNYSSELNVNALLLGDSALYLCASSLAGDSQPQHFGDGTRLSIL.

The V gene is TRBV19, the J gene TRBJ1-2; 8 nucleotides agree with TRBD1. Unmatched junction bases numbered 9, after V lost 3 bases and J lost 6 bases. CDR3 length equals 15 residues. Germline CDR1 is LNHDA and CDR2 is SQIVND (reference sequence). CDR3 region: CASSIKTGGWDGYTF. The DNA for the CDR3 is TGTGCCAGTAGTATTAAAACAGGGGGATGGGATGGCTACACCTTC. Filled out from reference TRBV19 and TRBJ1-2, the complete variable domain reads DGGITQSPKYLFRKEGQNVTLSCEQNLNHDAMYWYRQDPGQGLRLIYYSQIVNDFQKGDIAEGYSVSREKKESFPLTVTSAQKNPTAFYLCASSIKTGGWDGYTFGSGTRLTVV.

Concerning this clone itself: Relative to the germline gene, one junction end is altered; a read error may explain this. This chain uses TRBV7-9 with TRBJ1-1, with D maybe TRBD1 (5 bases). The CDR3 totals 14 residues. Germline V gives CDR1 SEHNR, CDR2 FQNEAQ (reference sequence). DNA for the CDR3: TGTTCCAGCAGCTTGGGGCCGATGAACACTGAAGCTTTCTTT. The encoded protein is CSSSLGPMNTEAFF.

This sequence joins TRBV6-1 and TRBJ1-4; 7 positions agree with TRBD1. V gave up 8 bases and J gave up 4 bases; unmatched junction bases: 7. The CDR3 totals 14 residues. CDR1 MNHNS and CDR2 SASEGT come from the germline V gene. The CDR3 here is CASGDRAGNEKLFF. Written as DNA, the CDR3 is TGTGCCAGCGGAGACAGGGCTGGTAATGAAAAACTGTTTTTT.

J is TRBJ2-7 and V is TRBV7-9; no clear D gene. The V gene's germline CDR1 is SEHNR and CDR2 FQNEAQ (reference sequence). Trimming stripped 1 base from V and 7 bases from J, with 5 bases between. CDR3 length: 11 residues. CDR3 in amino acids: CASSLGREQYF. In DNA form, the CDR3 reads TGTGCCAGCAGCTTAGGCCGGGAGCAGTACTTC.

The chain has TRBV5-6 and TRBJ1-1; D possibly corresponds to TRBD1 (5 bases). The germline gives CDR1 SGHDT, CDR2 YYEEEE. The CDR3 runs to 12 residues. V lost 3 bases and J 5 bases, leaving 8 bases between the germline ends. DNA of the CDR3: TGTGCCAGCAGCTCCGGGGGTACTGAAGCTTTCTTT. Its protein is CASSSGGTEAFF.

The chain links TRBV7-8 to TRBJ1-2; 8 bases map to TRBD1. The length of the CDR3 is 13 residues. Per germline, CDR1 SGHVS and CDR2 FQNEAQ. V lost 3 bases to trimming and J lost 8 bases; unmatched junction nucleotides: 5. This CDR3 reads CASSFDRGGGYTF. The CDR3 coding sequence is TGTGCCAGCAGCTTCGACAGGGGCGGGGGCTACACCTTC.

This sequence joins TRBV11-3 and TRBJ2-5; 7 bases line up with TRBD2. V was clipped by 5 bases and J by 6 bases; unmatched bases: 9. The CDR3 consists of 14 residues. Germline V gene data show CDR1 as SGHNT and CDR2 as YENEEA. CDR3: CASSERLAAKTQYF. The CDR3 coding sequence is TGTGCCAGCAGCGAACGACTAGCTGCCAAGACCCAGTACTTC.

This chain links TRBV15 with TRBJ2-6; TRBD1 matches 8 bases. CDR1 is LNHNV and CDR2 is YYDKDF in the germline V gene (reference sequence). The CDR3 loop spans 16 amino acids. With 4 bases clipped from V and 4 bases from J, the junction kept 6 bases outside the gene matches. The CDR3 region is CATSNPGQGGANVLTF. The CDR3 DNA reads TGTGCCACCAGCAATCCCGGACAGGGAGGGGCCAACGTCCTGACTTTC.

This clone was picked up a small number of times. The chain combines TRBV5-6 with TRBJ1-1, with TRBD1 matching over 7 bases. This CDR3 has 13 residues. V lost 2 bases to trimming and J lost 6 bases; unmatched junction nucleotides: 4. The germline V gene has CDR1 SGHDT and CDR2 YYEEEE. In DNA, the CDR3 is TGTGCCAGCAGCTTCTCCAGGGGGGCTGAAGCTTTCTTT. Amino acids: CASSFSRGAEAFF.

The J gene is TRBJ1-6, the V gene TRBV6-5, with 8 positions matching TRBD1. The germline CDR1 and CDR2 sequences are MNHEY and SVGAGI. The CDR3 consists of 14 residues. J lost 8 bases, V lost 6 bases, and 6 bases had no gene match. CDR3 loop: CASRSGQGHSPLHF. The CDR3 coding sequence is TGTGCCAGCAGGTCCGGACAGGGACATTCACCCCTCCACTTT.

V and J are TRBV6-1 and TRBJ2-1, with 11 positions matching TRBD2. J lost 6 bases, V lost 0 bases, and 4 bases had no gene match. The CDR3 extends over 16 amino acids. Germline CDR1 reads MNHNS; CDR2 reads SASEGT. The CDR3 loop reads CASSEASGGAVNEQFF. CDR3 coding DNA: TGTGCCAGCAGTGAAGCTAGCGGGGGGGCTGTCAATGAGCAGTTCTTC.

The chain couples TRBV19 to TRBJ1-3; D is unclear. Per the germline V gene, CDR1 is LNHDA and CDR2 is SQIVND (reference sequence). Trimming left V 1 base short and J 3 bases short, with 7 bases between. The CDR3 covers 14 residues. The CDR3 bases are TGTGCCAGTAGTATAGGGTTAGATGGAAACACCATATATTTT. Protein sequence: CASSIGLDGNTIYF.

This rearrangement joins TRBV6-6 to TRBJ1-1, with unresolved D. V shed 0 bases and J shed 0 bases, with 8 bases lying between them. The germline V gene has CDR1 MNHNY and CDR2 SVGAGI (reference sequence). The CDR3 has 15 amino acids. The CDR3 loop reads CASSYSGSLNTEAFF. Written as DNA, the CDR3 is TGTGCCAGCAGTTACTCGGGCAGCCTGAACACTGAAGCTTTCTTT.

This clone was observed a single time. This CDR3 is CASSDSGDGYTF. DNA for the CDR3: TGCGCCAGCAGTGATTCAGGGGACGGCTACACCTTC. The chain carries TRBV10-1 and TRBJ1-2, with a tentative D call TRBD1 (6 bases). Germline CDR1 and CDR2: WNHNN and SYGVQD (reference sequence). This CDR3 is 12 amino acids long. Trimming took off 3 bases at V and 8 bases at J, with 10 bases between the two ends.

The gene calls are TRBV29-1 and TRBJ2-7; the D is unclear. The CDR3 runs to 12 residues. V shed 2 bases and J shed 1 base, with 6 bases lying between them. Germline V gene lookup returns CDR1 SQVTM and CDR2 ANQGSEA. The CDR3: CSVETDSYEQYF. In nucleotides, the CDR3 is TGCAGCGTTGAAACAGATTCCTACGAGCAGTACTTC.

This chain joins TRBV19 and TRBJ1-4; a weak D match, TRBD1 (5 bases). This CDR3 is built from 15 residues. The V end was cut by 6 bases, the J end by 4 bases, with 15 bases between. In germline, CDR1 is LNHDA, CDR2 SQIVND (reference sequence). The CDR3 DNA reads TGTGCCAGTAGGAGAGACAGCCTAGTTAATGAAAAACTGTTTTTT. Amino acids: CASRRDSLVNEKLFF.

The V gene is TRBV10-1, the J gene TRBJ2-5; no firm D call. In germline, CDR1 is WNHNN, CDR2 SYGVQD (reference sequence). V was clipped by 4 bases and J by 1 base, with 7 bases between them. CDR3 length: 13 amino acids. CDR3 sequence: CASSAGSQETQYF. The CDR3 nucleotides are TGCGCCAGCAGTGCTGGCAGCCAAGAGACCCAGTACTTC.